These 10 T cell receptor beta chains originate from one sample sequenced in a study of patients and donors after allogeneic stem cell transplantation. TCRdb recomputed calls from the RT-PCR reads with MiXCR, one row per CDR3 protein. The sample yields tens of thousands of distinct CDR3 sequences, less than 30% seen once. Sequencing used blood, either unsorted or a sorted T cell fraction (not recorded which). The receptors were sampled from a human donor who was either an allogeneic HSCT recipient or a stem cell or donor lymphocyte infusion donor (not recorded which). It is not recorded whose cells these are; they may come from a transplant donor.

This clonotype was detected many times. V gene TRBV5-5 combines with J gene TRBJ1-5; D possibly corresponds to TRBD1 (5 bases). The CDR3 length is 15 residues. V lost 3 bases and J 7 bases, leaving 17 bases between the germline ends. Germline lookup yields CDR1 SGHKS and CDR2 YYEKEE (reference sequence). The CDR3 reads CASSSGTQTHQPQHF. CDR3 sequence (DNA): TGTGCCAGCAGCTCCGGGACTCAAACCCACCAGCCCCAGCATTTT.

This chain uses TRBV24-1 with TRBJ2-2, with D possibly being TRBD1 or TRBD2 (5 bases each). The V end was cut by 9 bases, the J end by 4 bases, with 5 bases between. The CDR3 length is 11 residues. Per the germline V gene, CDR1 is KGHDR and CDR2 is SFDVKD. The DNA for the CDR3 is TGTGCCACCGGGGGCACCGGGGAGCTGTTTTTT. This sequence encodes CATGGTGELFF.

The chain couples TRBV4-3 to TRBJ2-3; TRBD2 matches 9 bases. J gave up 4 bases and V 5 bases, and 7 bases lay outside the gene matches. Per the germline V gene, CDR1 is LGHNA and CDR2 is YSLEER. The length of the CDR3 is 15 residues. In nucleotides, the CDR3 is TGCGCCAGCAGCGATATAGCGGGAGCACCAGATACGCAGTATTTT. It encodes CASSDIAGAPDTQYF.

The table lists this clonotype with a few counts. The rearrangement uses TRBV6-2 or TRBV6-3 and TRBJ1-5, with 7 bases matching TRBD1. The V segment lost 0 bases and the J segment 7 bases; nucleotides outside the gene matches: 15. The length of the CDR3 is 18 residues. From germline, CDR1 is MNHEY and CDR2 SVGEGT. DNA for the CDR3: TGTGCCAGCAGTTACTCGAGGGCCCACAGGGGCATAGGGCAGCCCCAGCATTTT. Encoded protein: CASSYSRAHRGIGQPQHF.

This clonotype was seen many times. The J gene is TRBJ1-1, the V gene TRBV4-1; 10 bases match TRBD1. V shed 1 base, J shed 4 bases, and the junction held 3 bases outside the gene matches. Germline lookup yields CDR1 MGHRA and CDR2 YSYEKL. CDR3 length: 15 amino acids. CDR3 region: CASSQARDRGTEAFF. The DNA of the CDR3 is TGCGCCAGCAGCCAAGCCCGGGACAGGGGCACTGAAGCTTTCTTT.

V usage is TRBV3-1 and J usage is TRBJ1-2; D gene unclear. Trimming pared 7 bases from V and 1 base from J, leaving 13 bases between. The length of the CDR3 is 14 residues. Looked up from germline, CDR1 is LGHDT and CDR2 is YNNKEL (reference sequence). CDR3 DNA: TGTGCCAGCACCCCCCGAGGAGGTAACTATGGCTACACCTTC. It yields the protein CASTPRGGNYGYTF.

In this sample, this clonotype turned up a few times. CDR3 protein: CASSHGQHTEAFF. CDR3 bases: TGCGCCAGCAGCCACGGACAGCACACTGAAGCTTTCTTT. This chain uses TRBV4-3 with TRBJ1-1; D is perhaps TRBD1 (6 bases). In germline, CDR1 is LGHNA, CDR2 YSLEER. This CDR3 region has 13 residues. With 3 bases removed from V and 3 bases from J, the gap between germline ends came to 8 bases.

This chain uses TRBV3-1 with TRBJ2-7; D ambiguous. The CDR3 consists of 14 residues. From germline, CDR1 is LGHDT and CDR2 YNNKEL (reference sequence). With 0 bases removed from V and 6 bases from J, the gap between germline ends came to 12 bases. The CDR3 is CASSQDLGSPEQYF. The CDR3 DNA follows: TGTGCCAGCAGCCAAGATTTGGGCAGCCCCGAGCAGTACTTC.

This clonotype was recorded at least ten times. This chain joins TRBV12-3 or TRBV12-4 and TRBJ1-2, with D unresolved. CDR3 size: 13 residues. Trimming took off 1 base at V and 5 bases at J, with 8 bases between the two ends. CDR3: CASSLEGIYGYTF. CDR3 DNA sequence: TGTGCCAGCAGTTTAGAAGGGATTTATGGCTACACCTTC.

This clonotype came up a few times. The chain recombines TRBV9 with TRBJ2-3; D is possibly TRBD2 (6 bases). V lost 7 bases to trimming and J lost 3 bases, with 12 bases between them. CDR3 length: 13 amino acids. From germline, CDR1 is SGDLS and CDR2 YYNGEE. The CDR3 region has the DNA TGTGCCAGCGGGTTGACTAGTACAGATACGCAGTATTTT. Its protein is CASGLTSTDTQYF.